These T cell receptor beta chains were read from a single sample in a study of long-term antiretroviral therapy in people with HIV. Profiled with immunoSEQ multiplex PCR; TCRdb holds only in-frame clones, not every one. Of about 7,200 clones in the sample, nearly 75% were seen once. The starting material was unsorted PBMCs, obtained about 0.9 years before starting antiretroviral therapy. The receptors were gathered from a man aged 35 to 55 with HIV. Each CDR3 is given with its conserved first and last residue. The D gene is left open where the match is weak. Size is stated for part of the rows, as once, few or many counts, or as a class when the clone is expanded.

size: few; J: TRBJ1-1; D: -; V: TRBV11-2; CDR3: CASSLMQGLTEAFF; DNA: TGTGCCAGCAGCTTGATGCAGGGATTAACTGAAGCTTTCTTT
size: -; J: TRBJ2-1; D: -; V: TRBV5-8; CDR3: CASSLGPDDEQFF; DNA: TGTGCCAGCAGCTTGGGCCCGGACGATGAGCAGTTCTTC
size: once; J: TRBJ1-5; D: -; V: TRBV11-2; CDR3: CASSWRGRGQPQHF; DNA: TGTGCCAGCAGCTGGCGGGGGCGAGGTCAGCCCCAGCATTTT
size: -; J: TRBJ1-5; D: -; V: TRBV30; CDR3: CAWSVQGGQPQHF; DNA: TGTGCCTGGAGTGTCCAGGGCGGACAGCCCCAGCATTTT
size: few; J: TRBJ2-3; D: -; V: TRBV10-2; CDR3: CASSSTDTQYF; DNA: TGCGCCAGCAGTAGCACAGATACGCAGTATTTT
size: medium-sized; J: TRBJ1-2; D: -; V: TRBV11-2; CDR3: CASEGSSSNYGYTF; DNA: TGTGCCAGCGAGGGCAGCTCGTCTAACTATGGCTACACCTTC
size: -; J: TRBJ1-2; D: TRBD1; V: TRBV6-5; CDR3: CASSWGQGANYGYTF; DNA: TGTGCCAGCAGTTGGGGACAGGGAGCAAACTATGGCTACACCTTC
size: -; J: TRBJ2-3; D: -; V: TRBV20-1; CDR3: CSALAGDTQYF; DNA: TGCAGTGCCCTAGCCGGAGATACGCAGTATTTT
size: -; J: TRBJ1-2; D: -; V: TRBV5-1; CDR3: CASSLRGEGVIDF; DNA: TGCGCCAGCAGCTTGAGAGGGGAGGGAGTTATCGACTTC
size: -; J: TRBJ2-1; D: TRBD2; V: TRBV5-4; CDR3: CASSAGTSGDNEQFF; DNA: TGTGCCAGCAGCGCCGGGACTAGCGGAGACAATGAGCAGTTCTTC
size: once; J: TRBJ1-3; D: -; V: TRBV9; CDR3: CASSVSKGSGNTIYF; DNA: TGTGCCAGCAGCGTATCCAAGGGCTCTGGAAACACCATATATTTT
size: few; J: TRBJ1-6; D: TRBD1; V: TRBV19; CDR3: CASSGTGYSPLHF; DNA: TGTGCCAGTAGTGGGACAGGGTATTCACCCCTCCACTTT
size: few; J: TRBJ1-2; D: -; V: TRBV28; CDR3: CASSPGAGFNGYTF; DNA: TGTGCCAGCAGTCCCGGGGCAGGGTTTAATGGCTACACCTTC
size: medium-sized; J: TRBJ2-5; D: -; V: TRBV6-5; CDR3: CASTDLVQETQYF; DNA: TGTGCCAGCACCGACCTGGTGCAAGAGACCCAGTACTTC
size: once; J: TRBJ2-7; D: -; V: TRBV18; CDR3: CASSPGPIYSYEQYF; DNA: TGTGCCAGCTCACCGGGACCAATTTACTCCTACGAGCAGTACTTC
size: -; J: TRBJ2-7; D: TRBD2; V: TRBV18; CDR3: CASSQSSGSYEQYF; DNA: TGTGCCAGCTCACAATCTAGCGGCTCCTACGAGCAGTACTTC
size: -; J: TRBJ1-1; D: TRBD1; V: TRBV9; CDR3: CASSPYSGQGSGTEAFF; DNA: TGTGCCAGCAGCCCATACTCGGGACAGGGTTCGGGCACTGAAGCTTTCTTT
size: once; J: TRBJ1-5; D: -; V: TRBV19; CDR3: CASSIGKVSNQPQHF; DNA: TGTGCCAGTAGTATAGGTAAGGTTAGCAATCAGCCCCAGCATTTT
size: -; J: TRBJ1-6; D: TRBD1; V: TRBV30; CDR3: CAWSVGQATNSPLHF; DNA: TGTGCCTGGAGTGTAGGACAGGCTACCAATTCACCCCTCCACTTT
size: -; J: TRBJ2-7; D: TRBD1; V: TRBV19; CDR3: CASSIGGQGSYEQYF; DNA: TGTGCCAGTAGTATCGGGGGACAGGGGTCCTACGAGCAGTACTTC
size: -; J: TRBJ1-2; D: -; V: TRBV21-1; CDR3: CASTKIPPAEGNYGYTF; DNA: TGTGCCAGCACCAAAATTCCCCCCGCAGAGGGGAACTATGGCTACACCTTC
size: -; J: TRBJ1-1; D: -; V: TRBV30; CDR3: CAWSVTGTEAFF; DNA: TGTGCCTGGAGTGTAACCGGCACTGAAGCTTTCTTT
size: -; J: TRBJ2-7; D: -; V: TRBV5-5; CDR3: CASSFDIFGEQYF; DNA: TGTGCCAGCAGCTTTGACATCTTTGGCGAGCAGTACTTC
size: -; J: TRBJ2-7; D: -; V: TRBV10-2; CDR3: CAPPAVGQFSYEQYF; DNA: TGCGCCCCACCAGCAGTCGGTCAGTTCTCCTACGAGCAGTACTTC
size: -; J: TRBJ1-1; D: -; V: TRBV9; CDR3: CASSDPGKNTEAFF; DNA: TGTGCCAGCAGCGACCCCGGGAAGAACACTGAAGCTTTCTTT
size: few; J: TRBJ1-2; D: -; V: TRBV5-4; CDR3: CASREWGTYGYTF; DNA: TGTGCCAGCCGGGAGTGGGGTACCTATGGCTACACCTTC
size: -; J: TRBJ2-5; D: -; V: TRBV10-3; CDR3: CAISGGRGGQETQYF; DNA: TGTGCCATCAGCGGGGGGCGGGGAGGACAAGAGACCCAGTACTTC
size: -; J: TRBJ2-7; D: -; V: TRBV6-1; CDR3: CASSAGKQYF; DNA: TGTGCCAGCAGTGCAGGGAAGCAGTACTTC
size: -; J: TRBJ2-2; D: -; V: TRBV6-5; CDR3: CASSYVGAGELFF; DNA: TGTGCCAGCAGTTACGTCGGGGCCGGGGAGCTGTTTTTT